This TCR beta chain was sequenced in a study of blood T cell repertoires in COVID-19. About the study: COVID-19 samples collected from the United States, Italy and Spain covered acute and convalescent phases. Nucleic acid was either cDNA or gDNA, and it came from T cells, B-cell-depleted T cells, or PBMCs.

Per the authors' pipeline: Nucleated cell number was recorded as an estimate derived from reference gene primer amplification. Clones were read by immunoSEQ multiplex PCR, and TCRdb kept only the in-frame ones, dropping some. V, J and clone size were drawn from that table, and D and trimming were deduced from the DNA. The table records fewer than 400,000 clones, about 87% of them present only once. The junction had 4 bases not matched to a gene; V was cut back by 3 bases and J by 5 bases. The germline gives CDR1 DFQATT, CDR2 SNEGSKA (reference sequence). The length of the CDR3 is 13 residues. The material sequenced was PBMCs or T cells enriched from blood (not recorded which). The chain joins TRBV20-1 to TRBJ1-2; 9 bases agree with TRBD1. The TCR originated in a man aged 25-45 years who had recovered from COVID-19. This CDR3 reads CSASDRGSYGYTF. CDR3 sequence (DNA): TGCAGTGCTAGTGACAGGGGGAGTTATGGCTACACCTTC.